The clone carrying this T cell receptor beta chain occurred many times. This record comes from a study of regulatory T cells in long-lasting Graves disease. The time point denotes: newly diagnosed GD, antithyroid drugs for less than 3 months. With RNA extracted from PBMCs as input, the TCR library was made. Combining iRepertoire HTBI primers with Arm-PCR of CDR3 regions, the authors built TCR beta libraries. Per the original data handling: Detected in the samples were just over 60 TRBV and 14 TRBJ segments. In TCRdb, the multiplex PCR reads were re-called with MiXCR into one record per CDR3 protein. TCRdb's processing, not the authors', yielded these V and J calls. The table records about 500,000 distinct CDR3 sequences, roughly 15% of them present only once. These data are also associated with another study on T cells in Graves' hyperthyroidism and ophthalmopathy. That work states: Each diagnosis was grounded in clinical symptoms, serum thyroxine and TRAb, thyroid ultrasound, and orbital computed tomography. HTBI primers were employed in a first-round RT-PCR of the TCR CDR3. Median prediction lead before ophthalmopathy onset was about 6.7 months with the model.

The TCR sequence derives from a man in his forties with Graves disease. The material sequenced was peripheral blood mononuclear cells (PBMCs), taken at new diagnosis, from a patient treated with antithyroid drugs.

This CDR3 is CASSYPLGGGAETQYF. CDR3 sequence (DNA): TGTGCCAGCAGCTACCCCCTAGGGGGAGGAGCTGAGACCCAGTACTTC. The chain combines TRBV7-9 with TRBJ2-5; either TRBD1 or TRBD2 may fit D (6 bases each). The CDR3 contains 16 residues. The V end was cut by 4 bases, the J end by 5 bases, with 20 bases between. Germline loops: CDR1 SEHNR, CDR2 FQNEAQ (reference sequence).